This is a list of T cell receptor beta chains from one sample in a study of CD8 T cells in ankylosing spondylitis. TCRdb re-called the 5' RACE reads through MiXCR, storing one row per CDR3 protein. This sample carries approximately 90,000 distinct CDR3 sequences, about 8.5% of them seen once, and the ten largest clones take around a tenth. Sequenced: blood, either unsorted or a sorted T cell fraction (not recorded which). All receptors come from a male donor with ankylosing spondylitis or in good health (not recorded which). The CDR3 runs from the conserved cysteine through the conserved F or W. The D gene is left open where the match is weak. The listing skips clone size in some rows; elsewhere it reads once, few, many or a size class.

j_gene,v_gene,d_gene,abundance,CDR3aa,CDR3nt
TRBJ1-4,TRBV11-2,NA,many,CASSRPRAWGEDEKLFF,TGTGCCAGCAGCCGCCCCCGGGCGTGGGGGGAGGATGAAAAACTGTTTTTT
TRBJ2-7,TRBV5-1,NA,many,CASARNYEQYF,TGCGCCAGCGCCAGGAACTACGAGCAGTACTTC
TRBJ2-7,TRBV11-1,NA,many,CASSSADRTPRVDYEQYF,TGTGCCAGCAGTTCCGCAGACAGGACCCCAAGGGTTGACTACGAGCAGTACTTC
TRBJ1-5,TRBV12-3/TRBV12-4,NA,many,CASRTSGPGDREIQHF,TGTGCCAGCAGAACCTCCGGACCCGGGGACCGTGAGATCCAGCATTTT
TRBJ2-3,TRBV18,NA,NA,CASSPNGLDTQYF,TGTGCCAGCTCACCAAATGGTCTAGATACGCAGTATTTT
TRBJ2-3,TRBV7-9,NA,NA,CASSLALGSDTQYF,TGTGCCAGCAGCTTAGCGCTGGGTTCAGATACGCAGTATTTT
TRBJ1-2,TRBV20-1,NA,many,CSVQQGRGYGYTF,TGCAGTGTTCAACAGGGCCGAGGATATGGCTACACCTTC
TRBJ2-1,TRBV3-1,TRBD2,many,CARNKTSGIYNEQFF,TGTGCCAGAAACAAGACTAGCGGAATATACAATGAGCAGTTCTTC
TRBJ2-7,TRBV29-1,TRBD1,many,CSVSGTGSYEQYF,TGCAGCGTTTCCGGGACAGGGAGCTACGAGCAGTACTTC
TRBJ1-2,TRBV27,NA,many,CASSASSQTGYYGYTF,TGTGCCAGCAGTGCTAGCAGTCAGACAGGATACTATGGCTACACCTTC
TRBJ1-4,TRBV7-2,NA,NA,CASSLPLGGQDEKLFF,TGTGCCAGCAGCCTCCCCTTGGGGGGGCAAGATGAAAAACTGTTTTTT
TRBJ2-7,TRBV20-1,NA,many,CSARDKFHEQYF,TGCAGTGCTAGAGATAAGTTCCACGAGCAGTACTTC
TRBJ2-5,TRBV7-2,NA,NA,CASSFLSGQETQYF,TGTGCCAGCAGCTTCCTAAGCGGCCAAGAGACCCAGTACTTC
TRBJ2-5,TRBV6-1,TRBD1,many,CASNRRDRVPETQYF,TGTGCCAGCAATAGGAGAGACAGGGTGCCAGAGACCCAGTACTTC
TRBJ1-1,TRBV7-9,NA,NA,CTSSQNWQVEVNTEAFF,TGTACCAGCAGCCAGAATTGGCAGGTTGAGGTGAACACTGAAGCTTTCTTT
TRBJ1-2,TRBV29-1,NA,many,CSVEDPGTLPNYGYTF,TGCAGCGTTGAAGACCCCGGGACACTTCCTAACTATGGCTACACCTTC
TRBJ2-7,TRBV6-2/TRBV6-3,TRBD1,many,CASTIRRTGFVEQYF,TGTGCCAGCACCATTAGGCGGACAGGGTTTGTCGAGCAGTACTTC
TRBJ2-1,TRBV7-2,NA,many,CASRETYNEQFF,TGTGCCAGCAGGGAGACCTACAATGAGCAGTTCTTC
TRBJ1-6,TRBV11-2,TRBD1,many,CASSLTLGDRVANSPLHF,TGTGCCAGCAGCTTAACCCTCGGAGACAGGGTAGCTAATTCACCCCTCCACTTT
TRBJ1-6,TRBV18,NA,many,CAWGRRDSPLHF,TGTGCATGGGGCAGGAGAGATTCACCCCTCCACTTT
TRBJ2-2,TRBV7-2,NA,many,CASSLAGSGGELFF,TGTGCCAGCAGCTTAGCGGGGTCGGGCGGGGAGCTGTTTTTT
TRBJ2-1,TRBV24-1,NA,many,CATSDLGGSSNEQFF,TGTGCCACCAGTGATTTAGGGGGGAGTAGCAATGAGCAGTTCTTC
TRBJ1-6,TRBV20-1,NA,few,CSARRDSNNSPLHF,TGCAGTGCTAGGAGAGACAGCAATAATTCACCCCTCCACTTT
TRBJ2-2,TRBV20-1,NA,many,CSAQKGTGELFF,TGCAGTGCCCAAAAAGGAACCGGGGAGCTGTTTTTT
TRBJ2-1,TRBV12-5,NA,few,CASGLVLRHGYEQFF,TGTGCTAGTGGTTTGGTACTACGGCACGGGTATGAGCAGTTCTTC
TRBJ1-1,TRBV29-1,TRBD1,many,CSVGSAGGTEAFF,TGCAGCGTGGGGTCCGCAGGGGGCACTGAAGCTTTCTTT
TRBJ1-6,TRBV4-3,NA,many,CASSQDPSSSYNSPLHF,TGCGCCAGCAGCCAAGATCCGAGCAGCTCCTATAATTCACCCCTCCACTTT
TRBJ2-7,TRBV7-6,TRBD1,many,CASSSRQGSHEQYF,TGTGCCAGCAGCTCCCGACAGGGTTCCCACGAGCAGTACTTC
TRBJ2-7,TRBV6-2/TRBV6-3,TRBD1,many,CASRDRIYEQYF,TGTGCCAGCAGGGACAGGATCTACGAGCAGTACTTC
TRBJ1-2,TRBV18,TRBD1,many,CASSTKEGGSYGYTF,TGTGCCAGCTCAACCAAGGAAGGGGGCTCCTATGGCTACACCTTC
TRBJ1-1,TRBV20-1,NA,many,CSARGLGVAFF,TGCAGTGCTAGAGGCCTTGGTGTGGCTTTCTTT
TRBJ1-1,TRBV12-5,NA,many,CASDTDNLNTEAFF,TGTGCTAGTGATACCGACAACTTGAACACTGAAGCTTTCTTT
TRBJ2-2,TRBV11-2,NA,few,CASSLETGAVSGELFF,TGTGCCAGCAGCTTAGAAACGGGAGCAGTGTCCGGGGAGCTGTTTTTT
TRBJ1-3,TRBV7-9,NA,few,CASSTSGYGNTIYF,TGTGCCAGCAGCACTAGCGGGTATGGAAACACCATATATTTT
TRBJ2-1,TRBV13,TRBD2,many,CASSFSGGGNEQFF,TGTGCCAGCAGCTTTAGCGGGGGGGGAAATGAGCAGTTCTTC
TRBJ2-5,TRBV20-1,NA,many,CSARAGGYQETQYF,TGCAGTGCGAGGGCAGGAGGGTACCAAGAGACCCAGTACTTC
TRBJ2-3,TRBV18,NA,many,CASSPISDSPDTQYF,TGTGCCAGCTCACCAATATCGGACTCCCCAGATACGCAGTATTTT
TRBJ2-3,TRBV23-1,NA,many,CASPHRFRRLKPRPSTDTQYF,TGCGCCAGCCCACACCGTTTCAGAAGATTAAAACCCCGACCTAGCACAGATACGCAGTATTTT
TRBJ2-1,TRBV7-2,TRBD2,few,CASSLGGGAIEQFF,TGTGCCAGCAGCTTAGGCGGGGGGGCGATTGAGCAGTTCTTC
TRBJ2-7,TRBV6-2/TRBV6-3,TRBD1,NA,CASTPDRTSYEQYF,TGTGCCAGCACCCCGGACAGGACTTCCTACGAGCAGTACTTC
TRBJ2-3,TRBV5-1,TRBD1,many,CASSLVGDRGSDTQYF,TGCGCCAGCAGCTTGGTAGGGGACAGGGGATCAGATACGCAGTATTTT
TRBJ2-7,TRBV10-3,NA,many,CATKSNHYEQYF,TGTGCCACAAAGAGCAACCACTACGAGCAGTACTTC
TRBJ2-7,TRBV7-9,NA,many,CASSLGGAGAQQYF,TGTGCCAGCAGCTTAGGCGGGGCAGGGGCCCAGCAGTACTTC
TRBJ2-7,TRBV4-2,TRBD2,many,CASSQVWAGGGYEQYF,TGTGCCAGCAGCCAAGTCTGGGCGGGAGGTGGCTACGAGCAGTACTTC
TRBJ2-1,TRBV6-6,NA,many,CASSYKANEQFF,TGTGCCAGCAGTTACAAAGCCAATGAGCAGTTCTTC
TRBJ2-7,TRBV4-3,TRBD1,NA,CASSPGTDKYEQYF,TGCGCCAGCAGCCCCGGGACAGATAAGTACGAGCAGTACTTC
TRBJ2-3,TRBV19,NA,NA,CASSMGADTQYF,TGTGCCAGTAGTATGGGGGCGGATACGCAGTATTTT
TRBJ2-1,TRBV18,NA,many,CASSQTPKENEQFF,TGTGCCAGCTCACAGACACCGAAGGAAAATGAGCAGTTCTTC
TRBJ2-7,TRBV6-2/TRBV6-3,NA,many,CASSWRPRQGLKQYF,TGTGCCAGCAGTTGGAGGCCCCGACAGGGACTGAAGCAGTACTTC